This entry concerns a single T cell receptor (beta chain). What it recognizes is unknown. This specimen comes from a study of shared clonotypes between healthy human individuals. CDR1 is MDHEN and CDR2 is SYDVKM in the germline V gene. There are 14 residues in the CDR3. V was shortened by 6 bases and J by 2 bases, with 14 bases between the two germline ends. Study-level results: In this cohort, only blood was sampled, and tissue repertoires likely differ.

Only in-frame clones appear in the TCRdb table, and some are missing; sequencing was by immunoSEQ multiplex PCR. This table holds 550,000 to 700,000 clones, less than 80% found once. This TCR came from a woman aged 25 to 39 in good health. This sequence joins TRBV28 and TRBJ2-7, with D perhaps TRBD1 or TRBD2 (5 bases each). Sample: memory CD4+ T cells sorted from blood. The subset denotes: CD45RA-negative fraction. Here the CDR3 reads CASSPPLGAYEQYF. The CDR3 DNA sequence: TGTGCCAGCAGCCCCCCCCTGGGGGCCTACGAGCAGTACTTC. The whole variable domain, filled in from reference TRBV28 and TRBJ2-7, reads DVKVTQSSRYLVKRTGEKVFLECVQDMDHENMFWYRQDPGLGLRLIYFSYDVKMKEKGDIPEGYSVSREKKERFSLILESASTNQTSMYLCASSPPLGAYEQYFGPGTRLTVT.